Below, 22 T cell receptor beta chains from the same sample are listed, as sequenced in a study of response to subunit inactivated influenza vaccine. MiXCR was run by TCRdb on the RT-PCR reads, yielding one entry per CDR3 protein. The sample yields 500,000 to 600,000 distinct CDR3 sequences, around 11% seen once. This sample was shared with a second study, whose subject was T cells expressing NK-cell markers. That publication notes: TCR beta libraries carry UMIs added by 5'RACE template switching.

Sample: PBMCs from blood, taken on the day of vaccination. All receptors come from a middle-aged man who received an inactivated influenza vaccine.

V is TRBV29-1 and J is TRBJ2-7, with TRBD2 matching over 7 bases. CDR3 length equals 13 residues. From germline, CDR1 is SQVTM and CDR2 ANQGSEA. V shed 1 base and J 3 bases; nucleotides not matched to a gene: 3. The CDR3 DNA is TGCAGCGTTGAAGGCGGGAGAGTCTACGAGCAGTACTTC. It encodes CSVEGGRVYEQYF.

Many counts were recorded for this clonotype. The chain combines TRBV12-3 or TRBV12-4 with TRBJ1-1, with 9 bases that match TRBD1. V shed 5 bases, J shed 7 bases, and the junction held 2 bases outside the gene matches. CDR3 length equals 12 residues. CDR3 sequence: CASSRGQGEAFF. In DNA, the CDR3 is TGTGCCAGCAGTAGGGGACAGGGTGAAGCTTTCTTT.

This clonotype was seen a few times. J is TRBJ1-5 and V is TRBV3-1; no clear D gene. Germline V gene data show CDR1 as LGHDT and CDR2 as YNNKEL (reference sequence). The CDR3 totals 15 residues. The V end lost 1 base, the J end lost 0 bases, and 7 bases lay between the germline ends. The CDR3 loop is CASSQGFFSNQPQHF. The CDR3 DNA sequence: TGTGCCAGCAGCCAAGGATTTTTTAGCAATCAGCCCCAGCATTTT.

This sequence joins TRBV2 and TRBJ1-1, with unresolved D. The V gene's germline CDR1 is SNHLY and CDR2 FYNNEI. This CDR3 is built from 11 residues. Trimming left V 6 bases short and J 7 bases short, with 9 bases between. CDR3 coding DNA: TGTGCCAGCAGGCGCGGGCGTGAAGCTTTCTTT. Residues: CASRRGREAFF.

This clonotype occurred many times. The rearrangement uses TRBV27 and TRBJ1-5, with a tentative D call TRBD1 (6 bases). This CDR3 contains 14 residues. V lost 5 bases to trimming and J lost 3 bases, with 11 bases between them. Germline CDR1 MNHEY, CDR2 SMNVEV (reference sequence). As DNA, the CDR3 is TGTGCCAGCAGTAGAGGGACAACCAATCAGCCCCAGCATTTT. Encoded protein: CASSRGTTNQPQHF.

This clonotype was seen a handful of times. The genes are TRBV19 and TRBJ2-1; D possibly corresponds to TRBD2 (5 bases). Trimming cost V 5 bases and J 4 bases, with 18 bases left between them. Per germline, CDR1 LNHDA and CDR2 SQIVND (reference sequence). The CDR3 totals 16 residues. CDR3 protein: CASSPGSTPGYNEQFF. Written as DNA, the CDR3 is TGTGCCAGTAGTCCCGGCTCAACCCCGGGGTACAATGAGCAGTTCTTC.

This clonotype was found a few times. The rearrangement links TRBV7-2 to TRBJ2-3; perhaps TRBD2 as D (6 bases). The germline V and J ends were trimmed by 2 bases and 4 bases, with 16 bases remaining between them. From germline, CDR1 is SGHTA and CDR2 FQGNSA. CDR3 length equals 16 residues. The CDR3 nucleotides read TGTGCCAGCAGCTTACGGACGGGAGTAGGCTCAGATACGCAGTATTTT. Its translation is CASSLRTGVGSDTQYF.

This clonotype was detected a few times. CDR3 nucleotide sequence: TGTGCCAGCAGCCACAGTAGCGGGGACACCGGGGAGCTGTTTTTT. Its protein product is CASSHSSGDTGELFF. The J gene is TRBJ2-2, the V gene TRBV3-1, with 8 bases that match TRBD2. The germline CDR1 and CDR2 sequences are LGHDT and YNNKEL (reference sequence). With 3 bases clipped from V and 3 bases from J, the junction kept 3 bases outside the gene matches. The CDR3 is 15 residues long.

The chain links TRBV30 to TRBJ1-1, with TRBD1 identical over 7 bases. The CDR3 extends over 13 amino acids. Germline CDR1 reads GTSNPN; CDR2 reads SVGIG (reference sequence). Trimming cost V 7 bases and J 3 bases; bases outside gene matches: 8. Here the CDR3 DNA reads TGTGCCTACTCGGGACAGCCCGACACTGAAGCTTTCTTT. Amino acid sequence: CAYSGQPDTEAFF.

This clonotype was picked up a small number of times. V and J are TRBV20-1 and TRBJ1-2, with 7 bases fitting TRBD1. The CDR3 loop spans 15 amino acids. Germline V gene lookup returns CDR1 DFQATT and CDR2 SNEGSKA (reference sequence). J gave up 2 bases and V 3 bases, and 9 bases lay outside the gene matches. The CDR3, as DNA: TGCAGTGCTAGCAAGGGGGCGGGTGCCAACTATGGCTACACCTTC. Translated, it gives CSASKGAGANYGYTF.

This clonotype came up a few times. The CDR3 DNA reads as TGTGCCAGCCTCGGGTACAATGCCGGAAAACTGTTTTTT. Protein: CASLGYNAGKLFF. The V gene is TRBV6-2 or TRBV6-3, the J gene TRBJ1-4; D gene unclear. CDR1 MNHEY and CDR2 SVGEGT come from the germline V gene. The V and J ends lost 8 bases and 10 bases respectively, with 17 bases between them. The CDR3 runs 13 residues.

The table lists this clonotype with a few counts. The V and J genes are TRBV18 and TRBJ2-7; TRBD1 matches at 7 bases. The CDR3 is 15 residues long. Germline CDR1 and CDR2: KGHSH and LQKENI. The V gene end was trimmed by 0 bases and the J gene end by 7 bases; junction bases not matched to a gene: 9. The chain's CDR3 is CASSPPSKPGGEQYF. The CDR3 nucleotides are TGTGCCAGCTCACCACCATCTAAGCCAGGGGGAGAGCAGTACTTC.

CDR3 loop: CASSQFGVRTGELFF. The CDR3 DNA follows: TGTGCCAGCAGCCAATTCGGGGTTAGGACCGGGGAGCTGTTTTTT. This sequence joins TRBV21-1 and TRBJ2-2. TRBV21-1 constitutes a pseudogene. CDR3 length: 15 amino acids.

This clonotype was detected a few times. The chain employs TRBV28 and TRBJ2-7; D perhaps matches TRBD2 (6 bases). Per germline, CDR1 MDHEN and CDR2 SYDVKM. V lost 7 bases, J lost 3 bases, and 10 bases lay in between. This CDR3 has 12 residues. CDR3 sequence reads: CASNLGGYEQYF. The CDR3 DNA reads TGTGCCAGCAACCTGGGAGGCTACGAGCAGTACTTC.

This clonotype has only a few counts. This chain uses TRBV24-1 with TRBJ2-2, with D perhaps TRBD2 (6 bases). V was pared by 3 bases and J by 3 bases, with 13 bases between. This CDR3 has 16 residues. Per the germline V gene, CDR1 is KGHDR and CDR2 is SFDVKD. The CDR3 loop is CATSDGNSGYTGELFF. CDR3 bases: TGTGCCACCAGTGATGGTAATAGCGGTTACACCGGGGAGCTGTTTTTT.

The J gene is TRBJ1-6, the V gene TRBV4-2, with TRBD1 matching 7 bases. CDR1 and CDR2 from the germline V gene are LGHNA and YNFKEQ. This CDR3 contains 15 residues. The junction had 6 bases not matched to a gene; V was cut back by 5 bases and J by 5 bases. CDR3 amino acids: CASSFRGADNSPLHF. The CDR3 DNA sequence: TGTGCCAGCAGCTTCAGGGGGGCTGATAATTCACCCCTCCACTTT.

The V call is TRBV2, the J call TRBJ2-3; D possibly corresponds to TRBD1 (6 bases). This CDR3 region has 13 residues. In germline, CDR1 is SNHLY, CDR2 FYNNEI. CDR3 DNA: TGTGCTCATACAGGGATCAGTACAGATACGCAGTATTTT. Translating gives CAHTGISTDTQYF.

This rearrangement joins TRBV5-5 to TRBJ2-7; D perhaps matches TRBD2 (6 bases). Per germline, CDR1 SGHKS and CDR2 YYEKEE (reference sequence). V shed 0 bases and J shed 2 bases, with 12 bases lying between them. This CDR3 is built from 15 residues. The CDR3 here is CASSLGDWAPYEQYF. DNA of the CDR3: TGTGCCAGCAGCTTGGGGGACTGGGCCCCCTACGAGCAGTACTTC.

This chain joins TRBV6-2 or TRBV6-3 and TRBJ2-7, with D possibly matching TRBD2 (6 bases). CDR1 is MNHEY and CDR2 is SVGEGT in the germline V gene. The V end was cut by 7 bases, the J end by 2 bases, with 18 bases between. The CDR3 extends over 15 amino acids. CDR3 region: CASMRASVRTYEQYF. For the CDR3, the DNA is TGTGCCAGCATGAGAGCTAGCGTTCGAACCTACGAGCAGTACTTC.

This clonotype has more than one count but fewer than ten. The chain joins TRBV5-1 to TRBJ1-1, with D maybe TRBD1 (5 bases). The germline V and J ends were trimmed by 4 bases and 6 bases, with 16 bases remaining between them. CDR3 length equals 14 residues. Per germline, CDR1 SGHRS and CDR2 YFSETQ. Here the CDR3 reads CASSPRQNFAEAFF. Here the CDR3 DNA reads TGCGCCAGCAGCCCCCGACAGAACTTCGCTGAAGCTTTCTTT. Variable domain in full (rest from reference TRBV5-1 and TRBJ1-1): KAGVTQTPRYLIKTRGQQVTLSCSPISGHRSVSWYQQTPGQGLQFLFEYFSETQRNKGNFPGRFSGRQFSNSRSEMNVSTLELGDSALYLCASSPRQNFAEAFFGQGTRLTVV.

This clonotype was recorded a few times. The rearrangement uses TRBV10-3 and TRBJ2-5; 7 bases match TRBD2. This CDR3 has 14 residues. Unmatched junction bases numbered 10, after V lost 10 bases and J lost 2 bases. Germline V gives CDR1 ENHRY, CDR2 SYGVKD. Here the CDR3 DNA reads TGTGCCACCCGAGAGCGGGGCACTCAAGAGACCCAGTACTTC. It yields the protein CATRERGTQETQYF.

In this sample, this clonotype turned up a few times. This chain joins TRBV15 and TRBJ2-5, with D possibly TRBD2 on 7 matching bases. Trimming stripped 5 bases from V and 4 bases from J, with 17 bases between. The CDR3 runs to 15 residues. Germline assignment: CDR1 LNHNV and CDR2 YYDKDF (reference sequence). The CDR3 DNA follows: TGTGCCACCAGCGGATACAGGGAGGGCCTAGAGACCCAGTACTTC. Its protein is CATSGYREGLETQYF.